Below, 24 T cell receptor beta chains from the same sample are listed, as sequenced in a study of CD4 T cells in relation to SARS-CoV-2 and coronaviruses. Measured with immunoSEQ multiplex PCR; TCRdb has only the in-frame clones, and not every one. Of some 16,000 clones listed, over 65% were seen once; the top ten hold 9.7%. These receptors are not linked to any known antigen. The unexposed donors gave CD4+ T cells in about 2011-2019, prior to COVID-19. Isolation of CD4+ T cells took place after nine to ten days in culture. Sequenced material: CD4+ T cells from PBMCs, cultured in vitro. These receptors came from a human donor in good health.

The chain links TRBV6-6 to TRBJ1-2, with D unclear. Germline V gene data show CDR1 as MNHNY and CDR2 as SVGAGI (reference sequence). Trimming stripped 5 bases from V and 1 base from J, with 11 bases between. The CDR3 spans 14 residues. The CDR3 is CASSHDQVNYGYTF. In DNA form, the CDR3 reads TGTGCCAGCAGTCACGACCAGGTTAACTATGGCTACACCTTC.

V and J are TRBV6-5 and TRBJ1-2; D possibly corresponds to TRBD1 (6 bases). Trimming left V 5 bases short and J 4 bases short, with 14 bases between. CDR1 and CDR2 from the germline V gene are MNHEY and SVGAGI. CDR3 length: 14 amino acids. CDR3 protein: CASSILGAGYGYTF. CDR3 in DNA: TGTGCCAGCAGTATCTTGGGGGCCGGCTATGGCTACACCTTC.

The rearrangement links TRBV6-5 to TRBJ1-2; possible D gene TRBD1, 5 bases. This CDR3 comprises 14 residues. Germline CDR1 reads MNHEY; CDR2 reads SVGAGI. Trimming cost V 6 bases and J 5 bases, with 16 bases left between them. The CDR3 protein is CASRRTSGLYGYTF. CDR3 in DNA: TGTGCCAGCAGACGAACCTCGGGACTGTATGGCTACACCTTC.

This clone showed up just a few times. The CDR3 spells CASSLGGEYNEQFF. DNA of the CDR3: TGTGCCAGCAGCTTGGGGGGAGAATACAATGAGCAGTTCTTC. This chain links TRBV5-5 with TRBJ2-1, with D tentatively TRBD2 (5 bases). The CDR3 contains 14 residues. CDR1 and CDR2 from the germline V gene are SGHKS and YYEKEE (reference sequence). Trimming cost V 0 bases and J 4 bases, with 8 bases left between them.

This clone is medium-sized by share. The V call is TRBV10-3, the J call TRBJ2-1, with TRBD2 matching 11 bases. Germline loops: CDR1 ENHRY, CDR2 SYGVKD. The CDR3 extends over 16 amino acids. The V segment lost 6 bases and the J segment 8 bases; nucleotides outside the gene matches: 12. CDR3 DNA: TGTGCCATCAGGCCAACTAGCGGGGGACTCGTGGATGAGCAGTTCTTC. As protein: CAIRPTSGGLVDEQFF.

V is TRBV28 and J is TRBJ2-5; 7 bases agree with TRBD1. V shed 6 bases, J shed 3 bases, and the junction held 4 bases outside the gene matches. CDR3 length equals 13 residues. CDR1 and CDR2 (germline): MDHEN, SYDVKM. For the CDR3, the DNA is TGTGCCAGCAGACAGGGGAGAGAAGAGACCCAGTACTTC. It encodes CASRQGREETQYF.

This clone is a singleton in its sample. The rearrangement joins TRBV5-3 to TRBJ2-1; the match to TRBD1 covers 10 bases. TRBV5-3 qualifies as an ORF whose function is uncertain. Trimming at V came to 3 bases and at J to 3 bases, leaving 3 bases not matched to a gene. This CDR3 comprises 15 residues. CDR3 loop: CARSSTGGFYNEQFF. CDR3 in DNA: TGTGCCAGAAGCTCGACAGGGGGCTTCTACAATGAGCAGTTCTTC.

The gene calls are TRBV3-1 (or the pseudogene TRBV3-2) and TRBJ1-4, with D possibly being TRBD1 (6 bases). V lost 2 bases and J 5 bases, leaving 9 bases between the germline ends. The CDR3 contains 14 residues. Germline lookup yields CDR1 LGHDT and CDR2 YNNKEL (reference sequence). The CDR3 protein is CASSQRRGNEKLFF. In nucleotides, the CDR3 is TGTGCCAGCAGCCAAAGGAGGGGGAATGAAAAACTGTTTTTT.

The rearrangement joins TRBV5-1 to TRBJ1-3; D is undetermined. The CDR3 covers 14 residues. V lost 4 bases to trimming and J lost 0 bases, with 8 bases between them. Germline V gene lookup returns CDR1 SGHRS and CDR2 YFSETQ. CDR3 sequence: CASSVTSSGNTIYF. The CDR3 DNA is TGCGCCAGCAGCGTGACAAGCTCTGGAAACACCATATATTTT.

V usage is TRBV7-3 and J usage is TRBJ2-5; D not resolved. The CDR3 has 13 residues. The ends were cut back, 6 bases at V and 2 bases at J, with 10 bases in the middle. Germline V gene data show CDR1 as SGHTA and CDR2 as FQGTGA. The CDR3 DNA sequence: TGTGCCAGCAGTTCCGGGCCGCAAGAGACCCAGTACTTC. Its protein is CASSSGPQETQYF.

This clone occurred a few times. V gene TRBV2 combines with J gene TRBJ1-2; TRBD1 aligns across 7 bases. The CDR3 sequence is 13 residues long. Germline V gene data show CDR1 as SNHLY and CDR2 as FYNNEI. V was pared by 6 bases and J by 8 bases, with 9 bases of the junction left unmatched. Here the CDR3 DNA reads TGTGCCAGCAGGGCCGACAGGGCGCGGGGCTACACCTTC. It translates to CASRADRARGYTF. Looking up the rest from reference TRBV2 and TRBJ1-2 gives the full variable domain: EPEVTQTPSHQVTQMGQEVILRCVPISNHLYFYWYRQILGQKVEFLVSFYNNEISEKSEIFDDQFSVERPDGSNFTLKIRSTKLEDSAMYFCASRADRARGYTFGSGTRLTVV.

By share, this clone counts as medium-sized. The chain combines TRBV6-6 with TRBJ2-5; either TRBD1 or TRBD2 may supply D (6 bases each). CDR1 is MNHNY, CDR2 SVGAGI, per germline (reference sequence). V was trimmed by 6 bases and J by 2 bases, leaving 16 bases between them. This CDR3 has 15 residues. The DNA for the CDR3 is TGTGCCAGCAGGGAACTCGGGGGCCGTCAAGAGACCCAGTACTTC. This gives the protein CASRELGGRQETQYF.

The V gene is TRBV28, the J gene TRBJ1-3; D is unclear. The V end lost 2 bases, the J end lost 5 bases, and 4 bases lay between the germline ends. The CDR3 contains 12 residues. Germline loops: CDR1 MDHEN, CDR2 SYDVKM. Here the CDR3 DNA reads TGTGCCAGCAGTTTACCAAGAAACACCATATATTTT. It specifies CASSLPRNTIYF.

The chain carries TRBV25-1 and TRBJ1-1; D is unclear. Germline CDR1 MGHDK, CDR2 SYGVNS. The CDR3 covers 13 residues. V was trimmed by 3 bases and J by 2 bases, leaving 7 bases between them. The CDR3 coding sequence is TGTGCCAGCAGTGACAGGTTTAACACTGAAGCTTTCTTT. Its protein product is CASSDRFNTEAFF. The variable domain in full, completed from reference TRBV25-1 and TRBJ1-1, reads EADIYQTPRYLVIGTGKKITLECSQTMGHDKMYWYQQDPGMELHLIHYSYGVNSTEKGDLSSESTVSRIRTEHFPLTLESARPSHTSQYLCASSDRFNTEAFFGQGTRLTVV.

This chain connects TRBV6-7 to TRBJ1-2, with D unresolved. TRBV6-7 is assigned to the ORF class and has an uncertain function. V was trimmed by 3 bases and J by 1 base, leaving 9 bases between them. The CDR3 consists of 14 residues. The CDR3 loop is CASSYEHGNYGYTF. The CDR3, as DNA: TGTGCCAGCAGTTATGAACACGGTAACTATGGCTACACCTTC.

The V and J genes are TRBV5-1 and TRBJ2-2; D gene uncertain. With 0 bases removed from V and 6 bases from J, the gap between germline ends came to 6 bases. CDR1 and CDR2 from the germline V gene are SGHRS and YFSETQ. The CDR3 sequence is 13 residues long. CDR3 loop: CASSLVAAGELFF. CDR3 sequence (DNA): TGCGCCAGCAGCTTGGTGGCGGCCGGGGAGCTGTTTTTT.

The chain links TRBV20-1 to TRBJ2-1; 8 bases line up with TRBD2. The ends lost 3 bases at V and 3 bases at J; junction bases unmatched: 10. Germline assignment: CDR1 DFQATT and CDR2 SNEGSKA (reference sequence). The CDR3 runs to 16 residues. The CDR3 region is CSASSLSAGDYNEQFF. As DNA, the CDR3 is TGCAGTGCTAGTTCCCTTTCAGCGGGAGACTACAATGAGCAGTTCTTC.

The CDR3: CASSIFEGNTEAFF. In DNA form, the CDR3 reads TGTGCCAGTAGTATTTTTGAGGGGAACACTGAAGCTTTCTTT. The rearrangement uses TRBV19 and TRBJ1-1; D not resolved. Germline CDR1 reads LNHDA; CDR2 reads SQIVND (reference sequence). The CDR3 spans 14 residues. Trimming cost V 3 bases and J 1 base, with 9 bases left between them.

The chain carries TRBV30 and TRBJ1-4, with TRBD1 as a possible D gene (6 bases). Germline CDR1 is GTSNPN and CDR2 is SVGIG (reference sequence). The V end was cut by 4 bases, the J end by 8 bases, with 14 bases between. This CDR3 has 13 residues. Here the CDR3 reads CAWTPPGDEKLFF. The CDR3 DNA reads as TGTGCCTGGACCCCCCCAGGGGACGAAAAACTGTTTTTT.

The table lists this clone with a few counts. V is TRBV5-4 and J is TRBJ1-3; D not certain. CDR3 length equals 14 residues. V lost 0 bases and J 6 bases, leaving 10 bases between the germline ends. From germline, CDR1 is SGHNT and CDR2 YYREEE (reference sequence). The CDR3 bases are TGTGCCAGCAGCTTGGTAGGGAGGGAAAACACCATATATTTT. Translating gives CASSLVGRENTIYF.

The chain recombines TRBV6-5 with TRBJ2-1; D unclear. Per the germline V gene, CDR1 is MNHEY and CDR2 is SVGAGI. CDR3 length: 12 residues. The V and J ends lost 6 bases and 7 bases respectively, with 10 bases between them. The CDR3 sequence: CASRQSGNEQFF. Here the CDR3 DNA reads TGTGCCAGCAGGCAGAGTGGGAATGAGCAGTTCTTC.

Within the sample, this clone is large (0.1 to 1%). For the CDR3, the DNA is TGTGCCAGCAGCTTCGCGGGCAACTCCTACGAGCAGTACTTC. Protein: CASSFAGNSYEQYF. V and J are TRBV5-5 and TRBJ2-7; perhaps TRBD2 as D (5 bases). This CDR3 has 14 residues. Germline loops: CDR1 SGHKS, CDR2 YYEKEE (reference sequence). The V and J ends lost 2 bases and 0 bases respectively, with 9 bases between them.

The chain has TRBV6-2 or TRBV6-3 and TRBJ2-7; 7 bases align to TRBD1. Trimming cost V 2 bases and J 5 bases; bases outside gene matches: 12. Germline V CDR1 and CDR2: MNHEY, SVGEGT. The CDR3 is made up of 16 amino acids. This chain's CDR3 is CASSYPNRGLRDEQYF. CDR3 nucleotides: TGTGCCAGCAGTTACCCAAACAGGGGCTTACGGGACGAGCAGTACTTC.

This rearrangement joins TRBV6-2 or TRBV6-3 to TRBJ2-5, with 13 bases matching TRBD2. The CDR3 extends over 16 amino acids. Losses at the gene ends were 2 bases for V and 4 bases for J; bases not matched to a gene: 4. Germline CDR1 MNHEY, CDR2 SVGEGT. The CDR3 coding sequence is TGTGCCAGCAGTTACGGACTAGCGGGAGCGGGAGAGACCCAGTACTTC. Translation: CASSYGLAGAGETQYF.